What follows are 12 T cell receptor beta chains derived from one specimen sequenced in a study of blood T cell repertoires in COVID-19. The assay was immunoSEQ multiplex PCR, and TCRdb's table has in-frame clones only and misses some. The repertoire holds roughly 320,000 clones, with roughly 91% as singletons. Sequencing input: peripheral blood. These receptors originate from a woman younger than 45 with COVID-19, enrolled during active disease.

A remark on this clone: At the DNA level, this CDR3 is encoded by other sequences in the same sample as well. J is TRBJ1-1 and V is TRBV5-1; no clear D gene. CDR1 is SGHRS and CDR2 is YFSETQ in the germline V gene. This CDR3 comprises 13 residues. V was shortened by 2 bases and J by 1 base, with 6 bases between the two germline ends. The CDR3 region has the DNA TGCGCCAGCAGCTTAGGCGGGAACACTGAAGCTTTCTTT. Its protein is CASSLGGNTEAFF. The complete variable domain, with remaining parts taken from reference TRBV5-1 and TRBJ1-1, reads KAGVTQTPRYLIKTRGQQVTLSCSPISGHRSVSWYQQTPGQGLQFLFEYFSETQRNKGNFPGRFSGRQFSNSRSEMNVSTLELGDSALYLCASSLGGNTEAFFGQGTRLTVV.

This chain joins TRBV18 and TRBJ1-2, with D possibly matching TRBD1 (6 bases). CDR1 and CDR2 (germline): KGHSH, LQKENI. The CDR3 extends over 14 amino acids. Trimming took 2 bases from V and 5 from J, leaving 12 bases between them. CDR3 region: CASSPGGGQYGYTF. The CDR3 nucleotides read TGTGCCAGCTCACCAGGGGGCGGACAGTATGGCTACACCTTC. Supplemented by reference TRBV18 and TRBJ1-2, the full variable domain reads NAGVMQNPRHLVRRRGQEARLRCSPMKGHSHVYWYRQLPEEGLKFMVYLQKENIIDESGMPKERFSAEFPKEGPSILRIQQVVRGDSAAYFCASSPGGGQYGYTFGSGTRLTVV.

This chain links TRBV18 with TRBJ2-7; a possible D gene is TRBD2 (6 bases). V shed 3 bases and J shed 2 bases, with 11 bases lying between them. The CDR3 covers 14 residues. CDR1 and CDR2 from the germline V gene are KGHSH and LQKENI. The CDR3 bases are TGTGCCAGCTCACCGCGGGACGGCCCCTACGAGCAGTACTTC. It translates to CASSPRDGPYEQYF.

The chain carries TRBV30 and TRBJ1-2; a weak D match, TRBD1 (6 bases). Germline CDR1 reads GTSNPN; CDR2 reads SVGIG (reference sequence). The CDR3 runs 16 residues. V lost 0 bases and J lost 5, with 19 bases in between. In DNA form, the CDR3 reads TGTGCCTGGAGTGTACAAGCCCTAGGGGGGGCTTATGGCTACACCTTC. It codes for CAWSVQALGGAYGYTF.

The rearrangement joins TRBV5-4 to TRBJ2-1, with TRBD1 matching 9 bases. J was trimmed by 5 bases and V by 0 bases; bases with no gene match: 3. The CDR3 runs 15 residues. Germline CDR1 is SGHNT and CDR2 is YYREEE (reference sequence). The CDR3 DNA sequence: TGTGCCAGCAGCTTGGAGGGACAGGGAGACAATGAGCAGTTCTTC. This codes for CASSLEGQGDNEQFF.

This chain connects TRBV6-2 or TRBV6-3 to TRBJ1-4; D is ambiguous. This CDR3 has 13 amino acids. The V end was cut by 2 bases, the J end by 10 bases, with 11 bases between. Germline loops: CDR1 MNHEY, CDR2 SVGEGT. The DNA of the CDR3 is TGTGCCAGCAGTTACAGTATCGAGGGAAAACTGTTTTTT. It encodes CASSYSIEGKLFF.

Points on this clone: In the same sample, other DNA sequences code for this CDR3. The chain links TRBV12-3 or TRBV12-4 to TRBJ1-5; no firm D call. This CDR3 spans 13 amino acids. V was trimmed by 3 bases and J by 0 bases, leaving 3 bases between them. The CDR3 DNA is TGTGCCAGCAGTTTGTATAGCAATCAGCCCCAGCATTTT. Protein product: CASSLYSNQPQHF.

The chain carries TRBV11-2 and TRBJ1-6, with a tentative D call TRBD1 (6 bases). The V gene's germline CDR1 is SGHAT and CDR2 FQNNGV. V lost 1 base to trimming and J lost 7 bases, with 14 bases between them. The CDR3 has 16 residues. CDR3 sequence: CASSLAGGVRNSPLHF. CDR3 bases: TGTGCCAGCAGCTTAGCGGGGGGCGTCCGGAATTCACCCCTCCACTTT.

CDR3 loop: CASSRTSGPTYNEQFF. DNA for the CDR3: TGTGCCAGCAGCCGGACTAGCGGGCCGACCTACAATGAGCAGTTCTTC. The chain carries TRBV5-4 and TRBJ2-1; TRBD2 matches at 11 bases. Unmatched junction bases numbered 5, after V lost 4 bases and J lost 2 bases. The CDR3 length is 16 residues. In germline, CDR1 is SGHNT, CDR2 YYREEE (reference sequence).

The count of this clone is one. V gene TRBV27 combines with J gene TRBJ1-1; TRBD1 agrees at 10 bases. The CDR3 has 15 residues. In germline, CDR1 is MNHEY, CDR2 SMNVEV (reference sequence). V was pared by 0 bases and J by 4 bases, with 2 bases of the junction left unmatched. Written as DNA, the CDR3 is TGTGCCAGCAGTTTATCCCGGACAGGGGGCACTGAAGCTTTCTTT. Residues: CASSLSRTGGTEAFF.

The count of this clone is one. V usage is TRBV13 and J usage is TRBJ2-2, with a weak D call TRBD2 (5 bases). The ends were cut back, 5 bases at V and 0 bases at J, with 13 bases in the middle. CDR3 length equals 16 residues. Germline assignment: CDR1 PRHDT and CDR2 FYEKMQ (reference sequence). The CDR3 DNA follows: TGTGCCAGCAGCCCCTCACTAGGACCGAACACCGGGGAGCTGTTTTTT. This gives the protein CASSPSLGPNTGELFF.

CDR3 DNA: TGTGCCAGCAGCCAAGAACGAACTAGGAGGAATGAGCAGTTCTTC. Protein sequence: CASSQERTRRNEQFF. The chain has TRBV3-1 (or the pseudogene TRBV3-2) and TRBJ2-1, with D perhaps TRBD2 (5 bases). Trimming cost V 0 bases and J 7 bases, with 13 bases left between them. The germline V gene has CDR1 LGHDT and CDR2 YNNKEL (reference sequence). The CDR3 covers 15 residues.